The rows below give T cell receptor beta chains drawn from one sample of a study of control samples from healthy donors and cancer patients. The repertoire was sequenced with immunoSEQ multiplex PCR; TCRdb's copy has only in-frame clones and lacks some. The sample has about 120,000 clones; 80% to 90% are singletons. Input material: blood. All receptors derive from a man aged 25 to 40 in good health. The CDR3 runs from the conserved cysteine through the conserved F or W. The D gene is left open where the match is weak. Only part of the rows carry a size: once, few, many, or a class if the clone is expanded.

CDR3 protein,CDR3 DNA,D gene,clone size,J gene,V gene
CASELGPSNTEAFF,TGCGCCAGCGAGCTTGGTCCCTCGAACACTGAAGCTTTCTTT,NA,few,TRBJ1-1,TRBV5-1
CASSLVDRGWYYGYTF,TGCGCCAGCAGCTTGGTGGACAGGGGATGGTACTATGGCTACACCTTC,TRBD1,NA,TRBJ1-2,TRBV5-1
CASSKPQGWGGYTF,TGTGCCAGTAGCAAACCTCAGGGGTGGGGAGGCTACACCTTC,NA,NA,TRBJ1-2,TRBV19
CASSPSGGYNEQFF,TGTGCCAGCAGCCCCAGCGGGGGGTACAATGAGCAGTTCTTC,TRBD2,NA,TRBJ2-1,TRBV3-1/TRBV3-2
CASSTPWSNEKLFF,TGTGCCAGCAGTACCCCTTGGTCTAATGAAAAACTGTTTTTT,NA,once,TRBJ1-4,TRBV28
CATRLEGETQYF,TGTGCCACCCGATTGGAGGGAGAGACCCAGTACTTC,NA,NA,TRBJ2-5,TRBV2
CASSQDIGNTGELFF,TGTGCCAGCAGCCAAGATATTGGGAACACCGGGGAGCTGTTTTTT,NA,once,TRBJ2-2,TRBV14
CASNTGTEEKLFF,TGTGCCAGCAACACCGGGACAGAAGAAAAACTGTTTTTT,TRBD1,NA,TRBJ1-4,TRBV5-8
CASSFEYGNQPQHF,TGTGCCAGCAGTTTCGAGTACGGCAATCAGCCCCAGCATTTT,NA,NA,TRBJ1-5,TRBV27
CASRPGQTNEKLFF,TGTGCCAGCAGACCGGGACAGACGAATGAAAAACTGTTTTTT,TRBD1,NA,TRBJ1-4,TRBV7-2
CASSPPGRDAYEQYF,TGTGCCAGCTCACCCCCCGGCAGGGACGCCTACGAGCAGTACTTC,NA,NA,TRBJ2-7,TRBV18
CASSGGQGLRYQPQHF,TGTGCCAGCAGTGGGGGACAGGGCCTTAGGTACCAGCCCCAGCATTTT,TRBD1,NA,TRBJ1-5,TRBV28
CASRGGPDSGVYQETQYF,TGCGCCAGCAGGGGGGGACCTGATAGCGGGGTGTACCAAGAGACCCAGTACTTC,TRBD2,NA,TRBJ2-5,TRBV10-1
CATSSEPGLGTKNIQYF,TGTGCCACCAGCAGCGAACCGGGCCTCGGGACCAAAAACATTCAGTACTTC,NA,few,TRBJ2-4,TRBV15
CASSFGGAYGYTF,TGTGCCAGCAGTTTTGGGGGGGCCTATGGCTACACCTTC,NA,NA,TRBJ1-2,TRBV12-3/TRBV12-4
CSVAESDGTEAFF,TGCAGCGTTGCAGAGTCGGATGGCACTGAAGCTTTCTTT,NA,NA,TRBJ1-1,TRBV29-1
CASSLEGTALGYGYTF,TGTGCCAGCAGTTTAGAGGGGACAGCTTTAGGGTATGGCTACACCTTC,TRBD1,few,TRBJ1-2,TRBV27
CASSPTGTTGYTF,TGTGCCAGCAGTCCAACCGGGACGACGGGCTACACCTTC,NA,NA,TRBJ1-2,TRBV25-1
CATSPGPGVKLFF,TGTGCCACCAGCCCGGGCCCCGGTGTAAAACTGTTTTTT,NA,NA,TRBJ1-4,TRBV24-1
CASSNRGPNQPQHF,TGTGCCAGTAGCAACAGGGGGCCCAATCAGCCCCAGCATTTT,TRBD1,NA,TRBJ1-5,TRBV19
CATSRGGREIAFF,TGTGCCACCAGCAGAGGAGGCAGGGAGATAGCTTTCTTT,NA,NA,TRBJ1-1,TRBV15
CASSAGNPGTDTQYF,TGTGCCAGCAGTGCCGGAAATCCGGGCACAGATACGCAGTATTTT,NA,NA,TRBJ2-3,TRBV2
CASSSRTGNYGYTF,TGTGCCAGCAGTTCTAGGACAGGGAACTATGGCTACACCTTC,TRBD1,NA,TRBJ1-2,TRBV6-5
CASALGGKTGELFF,TGTGCCAGCGCCTTAGGCGGGAAGACCGGGGAGCTGTTTTTT,NA,NA,TRBJ2-2,TRBV7-3
CASRYYRENTEAFF,TGCGCCAGTAGATACTACAGGGAGAACACTGAAGCTTTCTTT,NA,NA,TRBJ1-1,TRBV5-1
CAMLPRIYNEQFF,TGTGCCATGTTGCCCAGGATATACAATGAGCAGTTCTTC,NA,few,TRBJ2-1,TRBV19
CAIGAGTGSDTQYF,TGTGCCATCGGGGCCGGGACAGGGTCAGATACGCAGTATTTT,TRBD1,NA,TRBJ2-3,TRBV10-3
CASSPSPAGVGSPLHF,TGTGCCAGCTCACCTTCCCCAGCAGGGGTAGGTTCACCCCTCCACTTT,NA,once,TRBJ1-6,TRBV18
CATASGGSTDTQYF,TGTGCCACCGCTAGCGGGGGGAGCACAGATACGCAGTATTTT,TRBD2,NA,TRBJ2-3,TRBV19
CASSEGAGANVLTF,TGTGCCAGCAGTGAAGGGGCCGGGGCCAACGTCCTGACTTTC,NA,NA,TRBJ2-6,TRBV2
CASSLGLAGAHEQFF,TGTGCCAGCAGCTTAGGGCTAGCGGGGGCCCATGAGCAGTTCTTC,TRBD2,NA,TRBJ2-1,TRBV7-8
CASSFQKGLYNSPLHF,TGTGCCAGCAGTTTTCAGAAGGGTCTCTATAATTCACCCCTCCACTTT,NA,once,TRBJ1-6,TRBV28
CASQQGWTEAFF,TGTGCCAGTCAACAGGGGTGGACTGAAGCTTTCTTT,TRBD1,NA,TRBJ1-1,TRBV19
CASRDRDGGEKLFF,TGTGCCAGCAGAGACAGGGATGGGGGGGAAAAACTGTTTTTT,TRBD1,NA,TRBJ1-4,TRBV6-5
CASSYATRNTGELFF,TGTGCCAGCAGTTACGCGACCCGCAACACCGGGGAGCTGTTTTTT,NA,NA,TRBJ2-2,TRBV6-5
CASSFPGQPQHF,TGTGCCAGCAGCTTTCCGGGTCAGCCCCAGCATTTT,NA,NA,TRBJ1-5,TRBV5-5
CASSVTGSGGTGELFF,TGTGCCAGCAGCGTAACGGGGTCAGGGGGGACCGGGGAGCTGTTTTTT,NA,once,TRBJ2-2,TRBV9
CASSLARAAAGELFF,TGTGCCAGCAGCTTAGCCCGGGCAGCAGCCGGGGAGCTGTTTTTT,NA,NA,TRBJ2-2,TRBV7-9
CASSDTGTSGVIDTQYF,TGTGCCAGCAGTGACACCGGGACTAGCGGGGTAATAGATACGCAGTATTTT,TRBD2,NA,TRBJ2-3,TRBV6-4
CASSAPDIYTEAFF,TGTGCCAGCAGCGCACCGGACATCTACACTGAAGCTTTCTTT,NA,NA,TRBJ1-1,TRBV9
CASSIQGLHNQPQHF,TGTGCCAGTAGTATACAGGGTCTCCACAATCAGCCCCAGCATTTT,NA,NA,TRBJ1-5,TRBV19
CRAGNTEAFF,TGCAGAGCCGGGAACACTGAAGCTTTCTTT,NA,NA,TRBJ1-1,TRBV20-1
CASSLIGAGANVLTF,TGCGCCAGCAGCTTGATAGGGGCTGGGGCCAACGTCCTGACTTTC,NA,NA,TRBJ2-6,TRBV5-1
CASSFESGGTEAFF,TGCGCCAGCAGCTTTGAATCAGGGGGCACTGAAGCTTTCTTT,TRBD1,NA,TRBJ1-1,TRBV5-1
CASSKDRDTQYF,TGTGCCAGCTCTAAGGACAGAGATACGCAGTATTTT,NA,once,TRBJ2-3,TRBV18
CATSKRGNQPQHF,TGTGCCACCAGCAAGAGGGGGAATCAGCCCCAGCATTTT,NA,few,TRBJ1-5,TRBV15
CASSQGTNTEAFF,TGTGCCAGTAGTCAGGGGACAAACACTGAAGCTTTCTTT,NA,NA,TRBJ1-1,TRBV19
CASSDLLTFF,TGTGCCAGCAGTGACCTTTTAACTTTCTTT,NA,NA,TRBJ1-1,TRBV6-1
CASSSGYQETQYF,TGTGCCAGCAGCTCAGGTTACCAAGAGACCCAGTACTTC,NA,NA,TRBJ2-5,TRBV11-2
CASSGFLLNTGELFF,TGTGCCAGCAGCGGCTTCCTGCTGAACACCGGGGAGCTGTTTTTT,NA,NA,TRBJ2-2,TRBV6-5
CASSAGIAVQPQHF,TGTGCCAGCTCAGCCGGGATAGCGGTTCAGCCCCAGCATTTT,NA,NA,TRBJ1-5,TRBV18
CASSRDGEREKLFF,TGTGCCAGTAGTAGGGACGGGGAAAGGGAAAAACTGTTTTTT,NA,NA,TRBJ1-4,TRBV19
CASSLVGQSYEQYF,TGCGCCAGCAGCTTGGTGGGACAGTCCTACGAGCAGTACTTC,TRBD1,NA,TRBJ2-7,TRBV5-1